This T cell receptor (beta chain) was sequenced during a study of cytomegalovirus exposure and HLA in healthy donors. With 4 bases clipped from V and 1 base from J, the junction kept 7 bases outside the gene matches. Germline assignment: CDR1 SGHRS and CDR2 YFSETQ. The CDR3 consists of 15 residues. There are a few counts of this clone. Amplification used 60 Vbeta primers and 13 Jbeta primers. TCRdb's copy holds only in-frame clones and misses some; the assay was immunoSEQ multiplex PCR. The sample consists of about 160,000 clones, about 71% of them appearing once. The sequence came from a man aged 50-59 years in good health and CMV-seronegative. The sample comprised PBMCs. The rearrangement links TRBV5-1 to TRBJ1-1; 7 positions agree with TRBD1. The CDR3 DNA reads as TGCGCCAGCAGCCGAGAGGGACAGCCGAACACTGAAGCTTTCTTT. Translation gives CASSREGQPNTEAFF.